This T cell receptor beta chain was identified during a study of CD8 T cells in ankylosing spondylitis. Overall study findings and caveats: What appeared characteristic of ankylosing spondylitis blood was a TCR beta motif of fewer than ten highly homologous variants.

Trimming took 6 bases from V and 8 from J, leaving 8 bases between them. Germline assignment: CDR1 MNHEY and CDR2 SVGEGT. The CDR3 is 11 residues long. With regard to this clonotype: The antigen is not known.

By quantitative 5'-RACE with molecular barcodes, the TCR beta libraries were made. TCRdb recomputed calls from the 5' RACE reads with MiXCR, one row per CDR3 protein. The data show more than 150,000 distinct CDR3 sequences, with around a tenth seen just once and under 35% held by the top ten. The sample comprised blood, either unsorted or a sorted T cell fraction (not recorded which). The origin of this receptor is a male donor with ankylosing spondylitis or in good health (not recorded which). The gene calls are TRBV6-2 or TRBV6-3 and TRBJ2-1; no definite D call. The CDR3 loop reads CASSHGDEQFF. CDR3 in DNA: TGTGCCAGCAGCCACGGAGATGAGCAGTTCTTC.